This TCR beta chain was sequenced in a study of CD8+CD57+ T cells in acquired aplastic anemia. Study-wide results and caveats: Patient and control CD8+ Simpson's diversity was not significantly different.

Germline trimming cut 6 bases from V and 0 bases from J; bases unmatched to any gene: 9. This CDR3 has 16 residues. Germline V CDR1 and CDR2: MNHNS, SASEGT. This clonotype was seen repeatedly, ten times or more. Its target is unknown. Selection for sequencing was limited to patients who had shown CD8+CD57+ cell expansion by flow cytometry. Profiling that covered TCR beta VDJ and CDR3 relied on genomic DNA as its template. TCRdb passed the reads through MiXCR, listing each CDR3 protein once. The repertoire includes approximately 120,000 distinct CDR3 sequences, over 30% of them detected once, and over 2% sits in the top ten.

This rearrangement joins TRBV6-1 to TRBJ2-7; the match to TRBD2 covers 9 bases. Sequencing was carried out using sorted CD4+, CD8+, or CD8+CD57+ T cells (not recorded which) from PBMCs. The clonotype was recovered from a human donor with aplastic anemia. Here the CDR3 reads CASSPGLAGSSYEQYF. The CDR3 bases are TGTGCCAGCAGCCCAGGGCTAGCGGGGAGCTCCTACGAGCAGTACTTC.